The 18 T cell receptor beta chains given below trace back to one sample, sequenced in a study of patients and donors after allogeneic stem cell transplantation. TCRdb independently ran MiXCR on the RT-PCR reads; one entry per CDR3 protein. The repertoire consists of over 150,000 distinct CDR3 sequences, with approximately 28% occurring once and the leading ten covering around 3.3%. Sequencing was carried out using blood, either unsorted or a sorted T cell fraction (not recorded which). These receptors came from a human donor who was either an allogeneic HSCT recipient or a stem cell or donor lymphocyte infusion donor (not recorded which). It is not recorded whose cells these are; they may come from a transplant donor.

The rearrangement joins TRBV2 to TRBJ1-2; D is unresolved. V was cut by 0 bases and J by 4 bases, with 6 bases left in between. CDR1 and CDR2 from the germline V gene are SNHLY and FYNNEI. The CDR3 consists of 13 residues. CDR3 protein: CASSEALAYGYTF. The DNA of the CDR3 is TGTGCCAGCAGTGAAGCGCTTGCCTATGGCTACACCTTC.

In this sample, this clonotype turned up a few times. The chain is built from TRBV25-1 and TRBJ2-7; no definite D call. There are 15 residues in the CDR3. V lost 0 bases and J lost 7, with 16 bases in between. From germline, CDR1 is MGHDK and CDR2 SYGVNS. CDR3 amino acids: CASSEYFSDLGEQYF. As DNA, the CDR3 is TGTGCCAGCAGTGAATATTTTTCCGACTTGGGGGAGCAGTACTTC.

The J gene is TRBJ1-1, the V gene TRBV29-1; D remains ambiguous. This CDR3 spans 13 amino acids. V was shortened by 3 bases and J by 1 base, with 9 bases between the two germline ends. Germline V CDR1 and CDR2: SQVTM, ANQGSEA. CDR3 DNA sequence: TGCAGCGTTGAGGCGGCAGGGAACACTGAAGCTTTCTTT. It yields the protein CSVEAAGNTEAFF. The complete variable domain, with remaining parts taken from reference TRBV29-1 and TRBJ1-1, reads SAVISQKPSRDICQRGTSLTIQCQVDSQVTMMFWYRQQPGQSLTLIATANQGSEATYESGFVIDKFPISRPNLTFSTLTVSNMSPEDSSIYLCSVEAAGNTEAFFGQGTRLTVV.

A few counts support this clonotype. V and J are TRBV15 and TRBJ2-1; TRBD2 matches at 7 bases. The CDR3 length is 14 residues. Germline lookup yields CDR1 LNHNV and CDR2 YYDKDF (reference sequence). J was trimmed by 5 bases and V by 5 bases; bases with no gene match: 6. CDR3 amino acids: CATSFAGAHNEQFF. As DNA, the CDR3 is TGTGCCACCAGCTTCGCGGGAGCCCACAATGAGCAGTTCTTC.

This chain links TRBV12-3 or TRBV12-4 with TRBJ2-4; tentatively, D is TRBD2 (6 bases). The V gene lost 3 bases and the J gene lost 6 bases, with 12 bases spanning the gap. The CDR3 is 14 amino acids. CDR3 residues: CASSFSGRGNIQYF. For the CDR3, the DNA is TGTGCCAGCAGTTTTTCCGGGAGAGGAAACATTCAGTACTTC.

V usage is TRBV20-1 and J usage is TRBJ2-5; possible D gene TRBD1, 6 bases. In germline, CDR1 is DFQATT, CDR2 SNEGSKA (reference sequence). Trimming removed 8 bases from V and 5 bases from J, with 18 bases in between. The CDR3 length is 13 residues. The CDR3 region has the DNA TGCAGTCTCGTCAGGGGCAGGTTGGAGACCCAGTACTTC. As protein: CSLVRGRLETQYF.

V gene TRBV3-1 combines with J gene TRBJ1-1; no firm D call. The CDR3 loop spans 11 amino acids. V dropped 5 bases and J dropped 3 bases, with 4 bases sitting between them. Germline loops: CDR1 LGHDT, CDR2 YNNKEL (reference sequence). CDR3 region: CASSTYTEAFF. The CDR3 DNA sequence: TGTGCCAGCAGCACGTACACTGAAGCTTTCTTT.

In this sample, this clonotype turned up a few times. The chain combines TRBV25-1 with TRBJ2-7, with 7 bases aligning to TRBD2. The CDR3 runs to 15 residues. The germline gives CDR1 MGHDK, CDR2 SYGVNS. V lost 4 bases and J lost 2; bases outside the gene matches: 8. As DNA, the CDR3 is TGTGCCAGCAGTGTTTACCGTGCGGGAGCCTACGAGCAGTACTTC. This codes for CASSVYRAGAYEQYF.

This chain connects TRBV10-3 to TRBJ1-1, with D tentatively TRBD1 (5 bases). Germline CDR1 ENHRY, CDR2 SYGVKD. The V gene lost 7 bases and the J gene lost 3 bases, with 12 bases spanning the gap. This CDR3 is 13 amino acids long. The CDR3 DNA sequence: TGTGCCATCAAGGAGGACACCTACACTGAAGCTTTCTTT. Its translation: CAIKEDTYTEAFF.

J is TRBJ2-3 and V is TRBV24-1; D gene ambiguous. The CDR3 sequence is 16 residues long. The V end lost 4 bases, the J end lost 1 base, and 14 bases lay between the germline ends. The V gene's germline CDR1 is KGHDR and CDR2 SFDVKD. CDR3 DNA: TGTGCCACCAGTGACCCAAGTGGAATGGGCACAGATACGCAGTATTTT. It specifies CATSDPSGMGTDTQYF.

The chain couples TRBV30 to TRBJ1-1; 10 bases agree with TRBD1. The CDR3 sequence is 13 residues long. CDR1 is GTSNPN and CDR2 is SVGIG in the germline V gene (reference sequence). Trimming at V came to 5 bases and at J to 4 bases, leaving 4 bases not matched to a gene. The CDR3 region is CAWAGQGVTEAFF. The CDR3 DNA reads TGTGCCTGGGCTGGACAGGGGGTCACTGAAGCTTTCTTT.

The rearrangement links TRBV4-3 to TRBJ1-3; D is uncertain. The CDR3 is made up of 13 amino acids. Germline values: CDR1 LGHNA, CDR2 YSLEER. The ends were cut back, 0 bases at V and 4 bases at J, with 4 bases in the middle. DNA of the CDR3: TGCGCCAGCAGCCAAGACGAGGGAAACACCATATATTTT. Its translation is CASSQDEGNTIYF.

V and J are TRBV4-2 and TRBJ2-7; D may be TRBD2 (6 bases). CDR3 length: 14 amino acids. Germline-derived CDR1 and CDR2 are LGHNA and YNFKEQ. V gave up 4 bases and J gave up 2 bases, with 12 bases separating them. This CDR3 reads CASSPGRDAYEQYF. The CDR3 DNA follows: TGTGCCAGCAGCCCTGGGCGGGATGCCTACGAGCAGTACTTC.

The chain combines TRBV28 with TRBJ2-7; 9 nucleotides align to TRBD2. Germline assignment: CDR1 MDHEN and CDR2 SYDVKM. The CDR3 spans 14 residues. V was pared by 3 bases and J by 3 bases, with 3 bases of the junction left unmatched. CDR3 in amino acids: CASSLFSGSYEQYF. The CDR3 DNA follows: TGTGCCAGCAGTTTGTTTAGCGGGAGCTACGAGCAGTACTTC.

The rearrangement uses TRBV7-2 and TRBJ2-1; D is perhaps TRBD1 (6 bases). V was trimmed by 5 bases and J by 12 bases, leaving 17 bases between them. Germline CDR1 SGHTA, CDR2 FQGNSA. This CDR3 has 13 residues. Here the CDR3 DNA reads TGTGCCAGCAGCCAAGGACAGCCCGCGGGGCAGTTCTTC. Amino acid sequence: CASSQGQPAGQFF.

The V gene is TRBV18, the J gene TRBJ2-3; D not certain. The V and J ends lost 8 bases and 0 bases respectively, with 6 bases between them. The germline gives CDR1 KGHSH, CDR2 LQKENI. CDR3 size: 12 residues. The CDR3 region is CASLASTDTQYF. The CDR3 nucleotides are TGTGCCAGCCTCGCCAGCACAGATACGCAGTATTTT. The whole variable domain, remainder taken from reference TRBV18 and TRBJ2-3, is NAGVMQNPRHLVRRRGQEARLRCSPMKGHSHVYWYRQLPEEGLKFMVYLQKENIIDESGMPKERFSAEFPKEGPSILRIQQVVRGDSAAYFCASLASTDTQYFGPGTRLTVL.

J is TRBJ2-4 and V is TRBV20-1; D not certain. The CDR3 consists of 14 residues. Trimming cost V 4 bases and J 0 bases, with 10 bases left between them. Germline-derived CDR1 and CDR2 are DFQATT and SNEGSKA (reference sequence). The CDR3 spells CSATPLVAKNIQYF. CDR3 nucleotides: TGCAGTGCTACCCCACTCGTAGCCAAAAACATTCAGTACTTC.

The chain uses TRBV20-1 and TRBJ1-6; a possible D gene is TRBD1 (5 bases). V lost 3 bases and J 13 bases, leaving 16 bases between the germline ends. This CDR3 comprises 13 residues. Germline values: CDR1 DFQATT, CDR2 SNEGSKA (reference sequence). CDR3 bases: TGCAGTGCTAGGCCAGGGACGGTAACGCCCCTCCACTTT. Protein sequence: CSARPGTVTPLHF.